This T cell receptor (beta chain) comes out of a study of T cells expressing NK-cell markers. Looking at the study overall: Seven of the eight sequenced donors were HCMV-seropositive; one was seronegative.

Study conclusions and caveats: Dominant NKG2C+ clonotypes accounted for about 1.0-8% of CD8+ T cells in six donors.

On this clonotype: The antigen is unknown.

TCR beta cDNA was generated via 5'RACE template switching incorporating UMIs. TCRdb reworked the 5' RACE reads into one entry per CDR3 protein, no DNA. The sample yields roughly 160,000 distinct CDR3 sequences, of which the top ten take up less than 20%. The sequence came from a woman aged 18-70 years in good health. Sequencing used blood T cells: a sorted CD56 or NKG2C T cell subset, CD4+ or CD8+ T cells, or bulk PBMC T cells (not recorded which).

The CDR3 reads CASSQEAGGLTDTQYF. This chain uses TRBV5-1 with TRBJ2-3; the TCRdb call, TRBD2, lacks DNA for checking. Per germline, CDR1 SGHRS and CDR2 YFSETQ. CDR3 size: 16 residues.